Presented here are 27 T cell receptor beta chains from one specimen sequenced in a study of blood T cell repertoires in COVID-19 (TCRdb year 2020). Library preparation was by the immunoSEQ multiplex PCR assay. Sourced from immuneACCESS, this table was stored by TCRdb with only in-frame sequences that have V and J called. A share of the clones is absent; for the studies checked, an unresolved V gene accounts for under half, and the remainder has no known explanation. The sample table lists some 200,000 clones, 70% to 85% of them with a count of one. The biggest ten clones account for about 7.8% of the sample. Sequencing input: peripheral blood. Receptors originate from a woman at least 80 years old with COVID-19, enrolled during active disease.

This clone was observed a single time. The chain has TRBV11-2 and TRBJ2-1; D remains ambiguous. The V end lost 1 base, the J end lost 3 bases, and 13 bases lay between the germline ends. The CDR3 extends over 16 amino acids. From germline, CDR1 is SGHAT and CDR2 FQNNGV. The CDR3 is CASSLGPFPGYNEQFF. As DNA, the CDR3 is TGTGCCAGCAGCTTAGGCCCATTCCCAGGCTACAATGAGCAGTTCTTC. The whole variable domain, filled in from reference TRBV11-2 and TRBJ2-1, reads EAGVAQSPRYKIIEKRQSVAFWCNPISGHATLYWYQQILGQGPKLLIQFQNNGVVDDSQLPKDRFSAERLKGVDSTLKIQPAKLEDSAVYLCASSLGPFPGYNEQFFGPGTRLTVL.

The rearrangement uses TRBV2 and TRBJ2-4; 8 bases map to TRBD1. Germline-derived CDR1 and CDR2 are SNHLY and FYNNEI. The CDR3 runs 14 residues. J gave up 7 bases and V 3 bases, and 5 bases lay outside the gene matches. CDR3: CASSEQGAYNIQYF. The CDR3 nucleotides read TGTGCCAGCAGTGAGCAGGGGGCGTATAACATTCAGTACTTC.

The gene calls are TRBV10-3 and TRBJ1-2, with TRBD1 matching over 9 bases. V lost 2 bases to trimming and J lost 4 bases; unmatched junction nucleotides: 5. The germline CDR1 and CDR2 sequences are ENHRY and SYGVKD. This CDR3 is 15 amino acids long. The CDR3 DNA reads TGTGCCATCAGTGAGGGGACAGGGAGTCCCTATGGCTACACCTTC. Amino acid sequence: CAISEGTGSPYGYTF.

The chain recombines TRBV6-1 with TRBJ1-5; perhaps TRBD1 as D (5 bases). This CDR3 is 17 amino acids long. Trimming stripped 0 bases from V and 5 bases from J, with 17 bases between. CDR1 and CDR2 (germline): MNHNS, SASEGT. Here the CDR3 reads CASSEAGGGRVDQPQHF. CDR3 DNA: TGTGCCAGCAGTGAAGCGGGGGGGGGTCGAGTGGATCAGCCCCAGCATTTT.

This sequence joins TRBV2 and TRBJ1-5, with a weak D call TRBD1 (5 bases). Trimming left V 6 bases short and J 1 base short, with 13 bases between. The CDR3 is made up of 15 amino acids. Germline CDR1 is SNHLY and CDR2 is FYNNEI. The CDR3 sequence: CASRDGSGSNQPQHF. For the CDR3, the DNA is TGTGCCAGCAGGGACGGGTCAGGGAGCAATCAGCCCCAGCATTTT. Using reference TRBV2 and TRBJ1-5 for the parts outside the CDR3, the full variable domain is EPEVTQTPSHQVTQMGQEVILRCVPISNHLYFYWYRQILGQKVEFLVSFYNNEISEKSEIFDDQFSVERPDGSNFTLKIRSTKLEDSAMYFCASRDGSGSNQPQHFGDGTRLSIL.

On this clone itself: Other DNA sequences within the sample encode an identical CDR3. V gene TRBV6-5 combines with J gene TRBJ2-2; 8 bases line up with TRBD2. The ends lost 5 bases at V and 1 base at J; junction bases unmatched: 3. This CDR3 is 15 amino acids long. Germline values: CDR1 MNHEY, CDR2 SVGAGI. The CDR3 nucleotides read TGTGCCAGCAGTCGGGCGGGGGGGAACACCGGGGAGCTGTTTTTT. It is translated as CASSRAGGNTGELFF.

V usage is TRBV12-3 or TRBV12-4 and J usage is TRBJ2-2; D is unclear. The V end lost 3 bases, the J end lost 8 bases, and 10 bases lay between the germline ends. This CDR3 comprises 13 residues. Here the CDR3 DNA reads TGTGCCAGCAGTTTCCGGTCCCCGGGGGAGCTGTTTTTT. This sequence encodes CASSFRSPGELFF.

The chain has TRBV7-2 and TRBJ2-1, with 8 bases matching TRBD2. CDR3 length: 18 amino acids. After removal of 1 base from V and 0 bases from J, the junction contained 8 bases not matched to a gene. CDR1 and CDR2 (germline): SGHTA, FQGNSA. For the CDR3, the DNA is TGTGCCAGCAGCTTAGGCCTAGCGGGCCTTAGCTCCTACAATGAGCAGTTCTTC. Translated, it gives CASSLGLAGLSSYNEQFF.

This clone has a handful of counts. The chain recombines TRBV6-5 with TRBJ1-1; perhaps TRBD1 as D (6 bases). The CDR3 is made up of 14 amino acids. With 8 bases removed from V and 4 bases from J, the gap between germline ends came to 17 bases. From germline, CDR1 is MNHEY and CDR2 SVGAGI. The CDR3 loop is CASVRGARFTEAFF. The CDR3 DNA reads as TGTGCCAGCGTCCGGGGGGCGAGGTTCACTGAAGCTTTCTTT.

CDR3 coding DNA: TGTGCCAGCAGCTTACGTCAGATACACGAGCAGTACTTC. This gives the protein CASSLRQIHEQYF. The chain joins TRBV11-2 to TRBJ2-7; D uncertain. CDR1 is SGHAT and CDR2 is FQNNGV in the germline V gene. The CDR3 has 13 residues. The germline V and J ends were trimmed by 2 bases and 5 bases, with 10 bases remaining between them.

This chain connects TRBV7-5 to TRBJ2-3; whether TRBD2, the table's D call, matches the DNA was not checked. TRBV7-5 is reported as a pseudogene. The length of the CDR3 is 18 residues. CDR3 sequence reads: CVRSLGVAGTFLTDTQYF. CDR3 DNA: TGTGTCAGAAGCTTAGGAGTAGCGGGCACTTTCCTCACAGATACGCAGTATTTT.

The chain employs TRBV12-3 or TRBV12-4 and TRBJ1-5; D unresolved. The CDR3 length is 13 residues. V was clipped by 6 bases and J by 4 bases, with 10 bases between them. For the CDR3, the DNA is TGTGCCAGCAGCCCCGGTGCGAATCAGCCCCAGCATTTT. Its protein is CASSPGANQPQHF.

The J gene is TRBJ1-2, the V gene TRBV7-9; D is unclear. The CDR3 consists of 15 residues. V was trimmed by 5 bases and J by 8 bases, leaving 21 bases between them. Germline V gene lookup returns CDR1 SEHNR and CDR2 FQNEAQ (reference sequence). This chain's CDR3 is CASSPPGFSSRGYTF. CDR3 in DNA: TGTGCCAGCAGCCCCCCCGGGTTTTCCTCCCGAGGCTACACCTTC.

The CDR3 DNA is TGTGCCAGCAGTGGCGCCGGGACCAGGAGGGTGAACACTGAAGCTTTCTTT. Translating gives CASSGAGTRRVNTEAFF. The chain links TRBV6-1 to TRBJ1-1; TRBD1 might be the D (5 bases). This CDR3 spans 17 amino acids. Germline loops: CDR1 MNHNS, CDR2 SASEGT. The V and J ends lost 4 bases and 0 bases respectively, with 18 bases between them.

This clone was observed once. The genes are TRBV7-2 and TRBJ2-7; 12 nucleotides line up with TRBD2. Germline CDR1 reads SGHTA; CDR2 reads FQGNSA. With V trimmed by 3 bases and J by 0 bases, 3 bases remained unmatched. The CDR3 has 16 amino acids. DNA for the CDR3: TGTGCCAGCAGCTTCCCGACTAGCGGGAGCTCCTACGAGCAGTACTTC. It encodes CASSFPTSGSSYEQYF.

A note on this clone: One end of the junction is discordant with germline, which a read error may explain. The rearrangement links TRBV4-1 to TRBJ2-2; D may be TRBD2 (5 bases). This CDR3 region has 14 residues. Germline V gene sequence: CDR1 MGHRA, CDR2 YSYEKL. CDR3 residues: CASSQGWEFGELFF. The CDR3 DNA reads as TGCGCCAGCAGTCAAGGGTGGGAGTTCGGGGAGCTGTTTTTT.

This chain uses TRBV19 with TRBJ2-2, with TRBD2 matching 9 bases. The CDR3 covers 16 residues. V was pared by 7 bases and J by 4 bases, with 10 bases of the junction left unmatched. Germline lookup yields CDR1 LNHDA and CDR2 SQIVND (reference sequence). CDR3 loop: CASKGQTSGLTGELFF. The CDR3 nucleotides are TGTGCCAGTAAGGGGCAGACTAGCGGTCTCACCGGGGAGCTGTTTTTT.

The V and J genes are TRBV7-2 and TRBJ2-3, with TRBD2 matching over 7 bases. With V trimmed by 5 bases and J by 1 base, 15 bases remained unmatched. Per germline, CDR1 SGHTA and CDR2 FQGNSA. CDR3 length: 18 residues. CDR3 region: CASSPSGWRERGTDTQYF. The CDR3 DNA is TGTGCCAGCAGCCCCTCGGGGTGGCGGGAGAGGGGCACAGATACGCAGTATTTT.

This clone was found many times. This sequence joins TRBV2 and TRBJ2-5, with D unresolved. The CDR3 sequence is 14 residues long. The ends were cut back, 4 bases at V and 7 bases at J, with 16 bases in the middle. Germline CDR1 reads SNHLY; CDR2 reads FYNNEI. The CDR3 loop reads CASSGGLDGVTQYF. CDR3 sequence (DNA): TGTGCCAGCAGTGGAGGCCTCGACGGTGTGACCCAGTACTTC.

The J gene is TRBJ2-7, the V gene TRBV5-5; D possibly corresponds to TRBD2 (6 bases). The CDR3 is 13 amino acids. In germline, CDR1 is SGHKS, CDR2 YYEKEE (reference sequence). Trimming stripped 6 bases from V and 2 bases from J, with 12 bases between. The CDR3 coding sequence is TGTGCCAGCAACCTGGGGGGTACCTACGAGCAGTACTTC. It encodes CASNLGGTYEQYF.

This CDR3 is CASSQVQATEAFF. The CDR3 DNA sequence: TGCGCCAGCAGCCAAGTCCAGGCCACTGAAGCTTTCTTT. The gene calls are TRBV4-1 and TRBJ1-1; D remains unclear. Germline CDR1 reads MGHRA; CDR2 reads YSYEKL. V lost 1 base and J lost 4, with 7 bases in between. The CDR3 runs 13 residues.

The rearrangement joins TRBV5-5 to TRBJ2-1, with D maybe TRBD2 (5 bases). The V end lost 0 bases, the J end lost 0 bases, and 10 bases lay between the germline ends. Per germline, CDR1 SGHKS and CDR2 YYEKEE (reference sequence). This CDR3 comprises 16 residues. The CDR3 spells CASSLATGSSYNEQFF. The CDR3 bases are TGTGCCAGCAGCTTGGCAACGGGGAGCTCCTACAATGAGCAGTTCTTC. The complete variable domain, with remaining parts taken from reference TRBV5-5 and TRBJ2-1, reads DAGVTQSPTHLIKTRGQQVTLRCSPISGHKSVSWYQQVLGQGPQFIFQYYEKEERGRGNFPDRFSARQFPNYSSELNVNALLLGDSALYLCASSLATGSSYNEQFFGPGTRLTVL.

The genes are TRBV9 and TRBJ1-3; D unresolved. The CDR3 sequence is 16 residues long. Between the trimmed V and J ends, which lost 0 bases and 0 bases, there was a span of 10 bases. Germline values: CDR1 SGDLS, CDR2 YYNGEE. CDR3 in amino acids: CASSVGALLSGNTIYF. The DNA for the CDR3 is TGTGCCAGCAGCGTAGGGGCCCTACTCTCTGGAAACACCATATATTTT. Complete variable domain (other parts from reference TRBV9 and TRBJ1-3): DSGVTQTPKHLITATGQRVTLRCSPRSGDLSVYWYQQSLDQGLQFLIQYYNGEERAKGNILERFSAQQFPDLHSELNLSSLELGDSALYFCASSVGALLSGNTIYFGEGSWLTVV.

The CDR3 DNA is TGTGCCAGCAGTTTACTTAGCAGGGGCAATCAGCCCCAGCATTTT. It translates to CASSLLSRGNQPQHF. The chain uses TRBV6-5 and TRBJ1-5; the D gene is possibly TRBD1 (5 bases). The CDR3 covers 15 residues. The ends were cut back, 4 bases at V and 2 bases at J, with 12 bases in the middle. Germline loops: CDR1 MNHEY, CDR2 SVGAGI.

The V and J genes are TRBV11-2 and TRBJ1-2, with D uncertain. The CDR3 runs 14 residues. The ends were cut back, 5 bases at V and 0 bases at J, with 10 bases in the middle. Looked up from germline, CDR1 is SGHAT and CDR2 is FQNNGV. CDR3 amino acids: CASSNFGANYGYTF. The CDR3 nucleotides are TGTGCCAGCAGCAATTTCGGGGCTAACTATGGCTACACCTTC.

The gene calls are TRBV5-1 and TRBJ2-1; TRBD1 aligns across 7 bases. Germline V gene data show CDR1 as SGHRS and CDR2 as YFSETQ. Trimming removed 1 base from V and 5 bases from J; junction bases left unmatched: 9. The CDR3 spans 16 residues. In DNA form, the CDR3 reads TGCGCCAGCAGCTTGATCCCCGGGACAGACAACAATGAGCAGTTCTTC. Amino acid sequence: CASSLIPGTDNNEQFF.

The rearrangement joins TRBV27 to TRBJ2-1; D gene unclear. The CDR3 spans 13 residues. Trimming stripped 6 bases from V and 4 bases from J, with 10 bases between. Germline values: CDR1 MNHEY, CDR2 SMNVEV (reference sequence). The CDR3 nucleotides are TGTGCCAGCAGAAGCATCCTTTACAATGAGCAGTTCTTC. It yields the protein CASRSILYNEQFF.